This TCR beta chain is drawn from a study of human T cells and chemical hapten exposure. Time point defined: patch test 1, 2 weeks after DPC sensitization. Treatment denoted: therapeutic diphenylcyclopropenone sensitization with weekly scalp DPC. This clonotype was seen ten or more times. The library attached unique molecular identifiers to individual cDNA molecules. TCRdb re-analysed the RACE reads in MiXCR, keeping a single row per CDR3 protein. This sample has fewer than 500,000 distinct CDR3 sequences, with around 5% found just once. After removal of 6 bases from V and 7 bases from J, the junction contained 9 bases not matched to a gene. The CDR3 has 14 residues.

Sample: whole blood, taken in connection with sensitization to the hapten diphenylcyclopropenone (DPC). The rearrangement links TRBV12-3 or TRBV12-4 to TRBJ1-5; 7 positions agree with TRBD1. The source of this sequence is a woman in her forties or fifties with alopecia areata. Some clones in this sample may be carry-over from other donors' samples. The CDR3 sequence: CASSRTGDGQPQHF. As DNA, the CDR3 is TGTGCCAGCAGCAGGACAGGCGACGGACAGCCCCAGCATTTT.